The source of this T cell receptor (beta chain) is a study of cytomegalovirus exposure and HLA in healthy donors. Study results and caveats: Researchers reported in a later analysis that a missense DCLRE1C variant was tied to TCR beta V- and J-gene trimming.

On this clone: Its cognate antigen is unknown.

Amplification used 60 Vbeta primers and 13 Jbeta primers. Sequencing used immunoSEQ multiplex PCR; TCRdb keeps in-frame clones, though not all of them. The sample records approximately 150,000 clones, approximately 71% being singletons. V dropped 2 bases and J dropped 4 bases, with 15 bases sitting between them. The CDR3 is made up of 15 amino acids. CDR1 is SGHRS and CDR2 is YFSETQ in the germline V gene. The specimen sequenced was PBMCs. The chain uses TRBV5-1 and TRBJ1-2, with a possible D match to TRBD1 (5 bases). The sequence was collected from a male donor in good health and CMV-seronegative. The CDR3 DNA sequence: TGCGCCAGCAGCTTTGGCGGGGCCTTATTCTATGGCTACACCTTC. Translation gives CASSFGGALFYGYTF.